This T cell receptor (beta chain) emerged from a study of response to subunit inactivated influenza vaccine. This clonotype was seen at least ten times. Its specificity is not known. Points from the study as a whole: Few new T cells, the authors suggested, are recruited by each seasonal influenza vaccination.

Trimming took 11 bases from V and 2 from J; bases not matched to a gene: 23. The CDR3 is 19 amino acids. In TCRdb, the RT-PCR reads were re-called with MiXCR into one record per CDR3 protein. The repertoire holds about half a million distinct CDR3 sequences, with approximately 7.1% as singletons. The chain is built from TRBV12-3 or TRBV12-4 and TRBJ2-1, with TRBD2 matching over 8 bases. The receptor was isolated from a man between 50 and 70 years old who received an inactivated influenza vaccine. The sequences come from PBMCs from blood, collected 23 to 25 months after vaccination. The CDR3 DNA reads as TGTGCCTTCAGTTTCGGGCCTGTCGGCGGGAGGATACCCTACAATGAGCAGTTCTTC. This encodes CAFSFGPVGGRIPYNEQFF.